The entry that follows covers one T cell receptor (beta chain) sequence. What it binds is not known. This sample is part of a study of shared clonotypes between healthy human individuals. General study results and limits: Some naive CD4 clonotypes, roughly 5%, turned up in common across a handful of donors. In general, naive subsets displayed greater estimated richness than memory subsets did. Depth of sequencing was expected to influence donor clonotype sharing. Despite large depth, sorted-subset datasets appeared incompletely sequenced.

Libraries were prepared by immunoSEQ multiplex PCR; TCRdb keeps only in-frame clonotypes and omits some of them. The table includes 2 million to 2.5 million clones, 85% to 95% detected once. The source material was naive CD4+ T cells from PBMCs. Subset described: CD45RA+ positively selected. This clonotype was obtained from a man aged 18-30 years in good health. Some clones in this sample may be carry-over from other donors' samples.

The CDR3 region has the DNA TGTGCCAGCAGCTCACAGACAGGGTTCCCCTACAATGAGCAGTTCTTC. Amino acids: CASSSQTGFPYNEQFF. The chain carries TRBV7-2 and TRBJ2-1; TRBD1 matches at 7 bases. Trimming took 4 bases from V and 2 from J; bases not matched to a gene: 8. The CDR3 is 16 residues long. Germline lookup yields CDR1 SGHTA and CDR2 FQGNSA.